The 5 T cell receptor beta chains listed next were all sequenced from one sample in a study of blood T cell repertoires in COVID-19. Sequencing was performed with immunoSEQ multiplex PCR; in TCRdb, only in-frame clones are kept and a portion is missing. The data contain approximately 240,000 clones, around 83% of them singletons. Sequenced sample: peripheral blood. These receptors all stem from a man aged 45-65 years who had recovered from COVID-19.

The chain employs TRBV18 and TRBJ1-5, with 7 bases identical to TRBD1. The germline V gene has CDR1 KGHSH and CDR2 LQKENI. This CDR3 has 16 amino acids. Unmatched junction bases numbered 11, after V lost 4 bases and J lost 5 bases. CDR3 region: CASSRISGQSDQPQHF. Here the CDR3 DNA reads TGTGCCAGCTCACGAATATCGGGACAGTCGGATCAGCCCCAGCATTTT.

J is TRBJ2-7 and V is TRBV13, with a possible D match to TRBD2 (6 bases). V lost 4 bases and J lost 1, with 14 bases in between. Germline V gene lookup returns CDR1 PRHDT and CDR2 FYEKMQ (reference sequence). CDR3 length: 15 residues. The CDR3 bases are TGTGCCAGCAGCTACCCCGACGGGGGATCCTACGAGCAGTACTTC. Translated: CASSYPDGGSYEQYF.

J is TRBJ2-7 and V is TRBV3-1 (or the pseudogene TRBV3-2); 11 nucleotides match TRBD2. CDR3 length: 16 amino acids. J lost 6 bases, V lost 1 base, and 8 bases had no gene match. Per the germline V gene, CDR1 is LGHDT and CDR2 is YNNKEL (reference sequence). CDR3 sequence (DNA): TGTGCCAGCAGCCAAGCAATTTTACTAGCGGGAGTCGAGCAGTACTTC. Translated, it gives CASSQAILLAGVEQYF.

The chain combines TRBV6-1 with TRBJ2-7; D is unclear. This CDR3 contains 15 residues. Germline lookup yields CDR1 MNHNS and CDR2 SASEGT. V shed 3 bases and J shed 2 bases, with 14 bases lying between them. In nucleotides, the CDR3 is TGTGCCAGCAGTGAGGGCAGGCCTCCTACCTACGAGCAGTACTTC. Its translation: CASSEGRPPTYEQYF.

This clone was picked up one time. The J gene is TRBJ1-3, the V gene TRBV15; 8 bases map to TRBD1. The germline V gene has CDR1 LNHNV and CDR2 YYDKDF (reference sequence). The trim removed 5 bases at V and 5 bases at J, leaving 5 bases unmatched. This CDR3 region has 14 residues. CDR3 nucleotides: TGTGCCACCAGCTTGGGACAGGCTAGAAACACCATATATTTT. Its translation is CATSLGQARNTIYF.